This passage covers 20 T cell receptor beta chains from one sample sequenced in a study of post-analysis software for immune sequencing data. General study points: Controls had lower frequencies than patients of 4 or 5 TRBV segments, which included TRBV5-6, TRBV5-1 and TRBV20-1.

Included in the TCR beta cDNA libraries were unique molecular identifiers. From the PCR reads, TCRdb called clonotypes with MiXCR, one entry per CDR3 protein. Found here are approximately 730,000 distinct CDR3 sequences, 25% to 30% of them singletons; the top ten hold 0.56%. These receptors are not linked to any known antigen. Source material: blood. All receptors come from a girl aged 10-17 years with multiple sclerosis.

This clonotype occurred once. The chain combines TRBV28 with TRBJ1-4; D gene ambiguous. Trimming took 4 bases from V and 4 from J, leaving 13 bases between them. The CDR3 sequence is 15 residues long. Germline CDR1 is MDHEN and CDR2 is SYDVKM. The CDR3, as DNA: TGTGCCAGCAGTTCTATCCGGGTCTTTAATGAAAAACTGTTTTTT. This codes for CASSSIRVFNEKLFF.

This clonotype was observed at least ten times. The chain combines TRBV29-1 with TRBJ2-7; weak D call: TRBD2 (6 bases). Trimming removed 7 bases at V and 0 bases at J, with 10 bases between. The germline gives CDR1 SQVTM, CDR2 ANQGSEA. The CDR3 sequence is 12 residues long. CDR3 DNA: TGCAGCGGGAGGGACGGCTCCTACGAGCAGTACTTC. Protein: CSGRDGSYEQYF.

This clonotype has more than one count but fewer than ten. The rearrangement uses TRBV6-5 and TRBJ1-2; D remains unclear. The length of the CDR3 is 14 residues. Trimming cost V 4 bases and J 5 bases, with 14 bases left between them. Germline V gives CDR1 MNHEY, CDR2 SVGAGI. Written as DNA, the CDR3 is TGTGCCAGCAGTTTCAGGTCAGACTCGTATGGCTACACCTTC. Amino acid sequence: CASSFRSDSYGYTF.

The genes are TRBV24-1 and TRBJ1-5; no clear D gene. This CDR3 spans 12 amino acids. Looked up from germline, CDR1 is KGHDR and CDR2 is SFDVKD. Deletions cut 2 bases from V and 8 bases from J, with 6 bases between. As DNA, the CDR3 is TGTGCCACCAGTGATTCGAGCAAGCCCCAGCATTTT. Residues: CATSDSSKPQHF.

This clonotype was seen a handful of times. The CDR3 protein is CASSPLTTGIDTQYF. The CDR3 DNA reads as TGTGCCAGCAGCCCTCTAACAACAGGGATAGATACGCAGTATTTT. The chain joins TRBV12-3 or TRBV12-4 to TRBJ2-3; weak D call: TRBD1 (6 bases). This CDR3 spans 15 amino acids. Trimming removed 6 bases from V and 5 bases from J, with 18 bases in between.

The rearrangement joins TRBV10-2 to TRBJ2-7; maybe TRBD1 (5 bases). The V and J ends lost 2 bases and 7 bases respectively, with 9 bases between them. CDR3 length: 12 residues. Per the germline V gene, CDR1 is WSHSY and CDR2 is SAAADI. The CDR3 region is CASSEVQAEQYF. The CDR3 DNA follows: TGCGCCAGCAGTGAGGTACAGGCAGAGCAGTACTTC.

This clonotype turned up a few times. J is TRBJ2-5 and V is TRBV6-6, with no clear D. This CDR3 has 13 amino acids. From germline, CDR1 is MNHNY and CDR2 SVGAGI (reference sequence). V was pared by 0 bases and J by 5 bases, with 7 bases between. CDR3 sequence (DNA): TGTGCCAGCAGTTACTCCCCCGGGGAGACCCAGTACTTC. Protein product: CASSYSPGETQYF.

There are a few counts of this clonotype. The chain joins TRBV20-1 to TRBJ2-3; tentatively, D is TRBD1 (6 bases). V lost 7 bases and J lost 5, with 16 bases in between. Germline CDR1 DFQATT, CDR2 SNEGSKA (reference sequence). This CDR3 comprises 13 residues. The CDR3: CSGAGDTKDTQYF. DNA for the CDR3: TGCAGTGGAGCCGGGGACACAAAAGATACGCAGTATTTT.

The chain is built from TRBV24-1 and TRBJ1-5; 8 bases line up with TRBD1. The germline V gene encodes CDR1 KGHDR and CDR2 SFDVKD. This CDR3 comprises 15 residues. The trim removed 7 bases at V and 2 bases at J, leaving 6 bases unmatched. As DNA, the CDR3 is TGTGCCACCAGAGCAGGGGGCTGGGGCAATCAGCCCCAGCATTTT. Its protein product is CATRAGGWGNQPQHF.

In nucleotides, the CDR3 is TGTGCCAGCAGCCCGCAGGGGGGAGCGCTACAGTCGGAAGCTTTCTTT. It codes for CASSPQGGALQSEAFF. The chain joins TRBV7-9 to TRBJ1-1, with 7 bases matching TRBD1. Trimming at V came to 5 bases and at J to 8 bases, leaving 17 bases not matched to a gene. CDR3 size: 16 residues. The germline V gene encodes CDR1 SEHNR and CDR2 FQNEAQ (reference sequence).

V and J are TRBV7-2 and TRBJ2-1; 7 positions agree with TRBD2. Germline loops: CDR1 SGHTA, CDR2 FQGNSA. The CDR3 sequence is 16 residues long. The V and J ends lost 0 bases and 0 bases, in that order; junction bases with no gene match: 2. The CDR3, as DNA: TGTGCCAGCAGCTTAGCAGCGGGAAGCTCCTACAATGAGCAGTTCTTC. The encoded protein is CASSLAAGSSYNEQFF. The variable domain in full, completed from reference TRBV7-2 and TRBJ2-1, reads GAGVSQSPSNKVTEKGKDVELRCDPISGHTALYWYRQSLGQGLEFLIYFQGNSAPDKSGLPSDRFSAERTGGSVSTLTIQRTQQEDSAVYLCASSLAAGSSYNEQFFGPGTRLTVL.

This clonotype was counted at least ten times. J is TRBJ2-5 and V is TRBV7-2, with unresolved D. Trimming pared 2 bases from V and 2 bases from J, leaving 6 bases between. This CDR3 comprises 13 residues. CDR1 is SGHTA, CDR2 FQGNSA, per germline. The CDR3 sequence is CASSLSWQETQYF. CDR3 DNA: TGTGCCAGCAGCTTATCATGGCAAGAGACCCAGTACTTC.

At least ten counts were recorded for this clonotype. The V and J genes are TRBV5-1 and TRBJ2-1; no clear D. V gave up 2 bases and J gave up 5 bases, with 11 bases separating them. From germline, CDR1 is SGHRS and CDR2 YFSETQ. This CDR3 is 14 amino acids long. In DNA, the CDR3 is TGCGCCAGCAGCTTACTACACGAAAACAATGAGCAGTTCTTC. Translated: CASSLLHENNEQFF.

This clonotype was counted a single time. The rearrangement joins TRBV5-1 to TRBJ1-5; TRBD1 matches 8 bases. This CDR3 has 14 amino acids. The germline gives CDR1 SGHRS, CDR2 YFSETQ. With 4 bases clipped from V and 7 bases from J, the junction kept 7 bases outside the gene matches. CDR3 bases: TGCGCCAGCAGCCAGGCAGGGGGCGAACAGCCCCAGCATTTT. Protein product: CASSQAGGEQPQHF.

The chain combines TRBV20-1 with TRBJ2-7, with D perhaps TRBD1 (5 bases). Looked up from germline, CDR1 is DFQATT and CDR2 is SNEGSKA (reference sequence). With 6 bases removed from V and 12 bases from J, the gap between germline ends came to 18 bases. The CDR3 extends over 11 amino acids. The CDR3 loop is CSARTPKVRYF. DNA for the CDR3: TGCAGTGCCAGGACACCCAAGGTGCGGTACTTC.

This clonotype occurred a few times. The chain carries TRBV7-2 and TRBJ1-1; no clear D gene. Looked up from germline, CDR1 is SGHTA and CDR2 is FQGNSA. V shed 4 bases and J shed 4 bases, with 10 bases lying between them. CDR3 length: 13 amino acids. The CDR3: CASSSHHSTEAFF. The CDR3 nucleotides read TGTGCCAGCAGCTCGCACCACAGCACTGAAGCTTTCTTT.

With regard to this clonotype: This may arise from a read error, as a much more abundant clone is one base away. The CDR3 protein is CASSSDFPADNEQFF. In nucleotides, the CDR3 is TGTGCCAGCAGTTCGGACTTCCCGGCGGACAATGAGCAGTTCTTC. The gene calls are TRBV6-5 and TRBJ2-1; TRBD2 might be the D (5 bases). Trimming removed 4 bases from V and 5 bases from J, with 15 bases in between. Germline values: CDR1 MNHEY, CDR2 SVGAGI. The CDR3 runs to 15 residues.

The rearrangement joins TRBV7-2 to TRBJ2-4; D is perhaps TRBD2 (5 bases). The DNA end is more similar to TRBJ2-7, so the J call may be wrong. The CDR3 has 15 residues. CDR1 is SGHTA and CDR2 is FQGNSA in the germline V gene. CDR3 coding DNA: TGTGCCAGCAGCACCTACTCCGGGTGGAGGTACGAGCAGTACTTC. As protein: CASSTYSGWRYEQYF.

This chain connects TRBV6-1 to TRBJ2-7; TRBD1 agrees at 8 bases. CDR3 length equals 16 residues. V lost 0 bases and J lost 1; bases outside the gene matches: 5. The germline V gene encodes CDR1 MNHNS and CDR2 SASEGT. CDR3 nucleotides: TGTGCCAGCAGTGAAGCCCGGGACAGGCTATCCTACGAGCAGTACTTC. It specifies CASSEARDRLSYEQYF.

This clonotype was seen only a few times. J is TRBJ2-1 and V is TRBV18; 7 positions match TRBD2. Germline assignment: CDR1 KGHSH and CDR2 LQKENI. The V and J ends lost 3 bases and 3 bases, in that order; junction bases with no gene match: 8. There are 16 residues in the CDR3. DNA for the CDR3: TGTGCCAGCTCACCGAACCGAGCGGGACTCTACAATGAGCAGTTCTTC. It is translated as CASSPNRAGLYNEQFF.